This T cell receptor beta chain was found in a study of control samples from healthy donors and cancer patients. The table came from immunoSEQ multiplex PCR; TCRdb's copy has only in-frame clones and leaves some out. The sample holds tens of thousands of clones, roughly 92% seen once. The V and J ends lost 0 bases and 3 bases respectively, with 14 bases between them. This CDR3 has 16 amino acids. Germline CDR1 and CDR2: SNHLY and FYNNEI. The TCR originated in a woman aged 45-65 years with head and neck cancer. The chain carries TRBV2 and TRBJ1-2; D possibly corresponds to TRBD1 (6 bases). Sample: PBMCs. CDR3 region: CASSEAGAGLYYGYTF. The CDR3 coding sequence is TGTGCCAGCAGTGAAGCGGGGGCAGGGTTGTACTATGGCTACACCTTC.